This T cell receptor (beta chain) was sequenced during a study of T cell responses to AZD1222 COVID-19 vaccine. This table comes from immunoSEQ multiplex PCR, and its TCRdb copy is limited to in-frame clones, with some not included. Here the sample spans around 89,000 clones, more than 75% being singletons. Germline V gene data show CDR1 as SNHLY and CDR2 as FYNNEI. Trimming removed 7 bases from V and 0 bases from J, with 12 bases in between. The CDR3 is 14 residues long. With respect to this clone: Its antigen is still unknown.

Findings of the study overall: Dominant at 160-218 and 743-854, vaccine-associated CD4 TCRs also spanned spike. Without day 14 samples, only post-peak T cell repertoires were studied.

The sequence was collected from an adult in good health. The chain carries TRBV2 and TRBJ1-2; D unclear. This specimen consisted of peripheral blood, obtained on day 0 of AZD1222 vaccination. CDR3 coding DNA: TGTGCCAGCATCCTAATGATCACTAACTATGGCTACACCTTC. Translating gives CASILMITNYGYTF.